This T cell receptor beta chain derives from a study of cytomegalovirus exposure and HLA in healthy donors. Study findings and constraints: In vitro testing confirmed three CMV-associated chains as specific for CMV antigens.

As to this clone: Its specificity is not known.

This CDR3 spans 14 amino acids. V was shortened by 5 bases and J by 3 bases, with 11 bases between the two germline ends. Germline loops: CDR1 MDHEN, CDR2 SYDVKM. Donors in the study were healthy people who gave bone marrow. It was with 60 Vbeta and 13 Jbeta primers that the PCR ran. Only in-frame clones appear in the TCRdb table, and some are missing; sequencing was by immunoSEQ multiplex PCR. This table holds some 250,000 clones, 82% found once. The sequence came from a woman in her forties in good health and CMV-seropositive. The rearrangement uses TRBV28 and TRBJ1-5, with D unresolved. Sample: PBMCs. The CDR3 protein is CASSQPGPNQPQHF. In DNA, the CDR3 is TGTGCCAGCAGTCAACCAGGCCCCAATCAGCCCCAGCATTTT.